A single sample is the source of the 8 T cell receptor beta chains below, sequenced in a study of cytomegalovirus exposure and HLA in healthy donors. It was with 60 Vbeta and 13 Jbeta primers that the PCR ran. Clones were sequenced by immunoSEQ multiplex PCR, and TCRdb holds only the in-frame ones, with some missing. This table holds roughly 130,000 clones, roughly four fifths found once. Sequenced sample: PBMCs. Receptor source: a male donor in good health and CMV-seropositive.

The chain employs TRBV7-2 and TRBJ2-1; unclear D gene. Germline V gives CDR1 SGHTA, CDR2 FQGNSA. The CDR3 loop spans 15 amino acids. V was trimmed by 3 bases and J by 6 bases, leaving 15 bases between them. The CDR3 DNA reads TGTGCCAGCAGCTTGCGGCCGTTCCCCCCCAATGAGCAGTTCTTC. Amino acids: CASSLRPFPPNEQFF.

The chain uses TRBV28 and TRBJ1-1; TRBD1 matches 11 bases. CDR1 is MDHEN and CDR2 is SYDVKM in the germline V gene. The CDR3 is made up of 17 amino acids. V lost 6 bases, J lost 4 bases, and 13 bases stayed unmatched. Written as DNA, the CDR3 is TGTGCCAGCAGCGAATTTGGACAGGGGGCCTGGGGCACTGAAGCTTTCTTT. The encoded protein is CASSEFGQGAWGTEAFF.

V gene TRBV5-3 combines with J gene TRBJ2-3, with TRBD1 identical over 9 bases. TRBV5-3 is known as an ORF, though its function is uncertain. This CDR3 is built from 19 residues. V trimming: 3 bases; J trimming: 1 base; junction bases outside the gene matches: 15. CDR3 nucleotide sequence: TGTGCCAGAAGCTGGGGACAGGGCCGGCCCCAAAATCGCACAGATACGCAGTATTTT. It is translated as CARSWGQGRPQNRTDTQYF.

The chain has TRBV27 and TRBJ1-2, with 9 bases matching TRBD1. CDR3 length: 14 amino acids. J lost 2 bases, V lost 6 bases, and 4 bases had no gene match. The germline V gene encodes CDR1 MNHEY and CDR2 SMNVEV (reference sequence). Here the CDR3 DNA reads TGTGCCAGCAGCGACAGGGGGGCCAACTATGGCTACACCTTC. Its protein product is CASSDRGANYGYTF.

The gene calls are TRBV7-9 and TRBJ2-2; 8 nucleotides match TRBD1. Germline-derived CDR1 and CDR2 are SEHNR and FQNEAQ (reference sequence). J was trimmed by 3 bases and V by 3 bases; bases with no gene match: 6. The CDR3 is 16 residues long. The CDR3 DNA reads as TGTGCCAGCAGCTTCGCCGAGACAGGGGACACCGGGGAGCTGTTTTTT. Protein: CASSFAETGDTGELFF.

This chain uses TRBV6-6 with TRBJ2-1; 8 bases map to TRBD2. Germline V gives CDR1 MNHNY, CDR2 SVGAGI (reference sequence). V shed 8 bases and J 9 bases; nucleotides not matched to a gene: 6. This CDR3 has 12 residues. The CDR3 region is CASLGLEAEQFF. The CDR3, as DNA: TGTGCCAGCTTGGGACTAGAGGCTGAGCAGTTCTTC.

This chain links TRBV5-6 with TRBJ1-1; maybe TRBD1 (5 bases). Germline values: CDR1 SGHDT, CDR2 YYEEEE. The CDR3 sequence is 18 residues long. V was cut by 0 bases and J by 6 bases, with 24 bases left in between. The CDR3 DNA is TGTGCCAGCAGCTTGGGGACGAGTTGGGGGGGACTGAGCGCTGAAGCTTTCTTT. Its protein product is CASSLGTSWGGLSAEAFF.

The chain recombines TRBV5-4 with TRBJ2-3, with 10 bases lining up with TRBD2. The CDR3 contains 17 residues. Germline V gene lookup returns CDR1 SGHNT and CDR2 YYREEE (reference sequence). Trimming took 3 bases from V and 2 from J; bases not matched to a gene: 9. This CDR3 reads CASSSTPGTSVTDTQYF. The DNA for the CDR3 is TGTGCCAGCAGCTCGACCCCCGGGACTAGCGTCACAGATACGCAGTATTTT.